The 15 T cell receptor beta chains below come from one sample, sequenced in a study of OX40 agonist ivuxolimab in advanced cancers. The table came from immunoSEQ multiplex PCR; TCRdb's copy has only in-frame clones and leaves some out. The sample has thousands of clones, approximately 71% seen once. The sample here was CD4+ or CD8+ T cells sorted from blood, taken in a trial of the OX40 agonist ivuxolimab. Receptor source: an adult with an advanced solid tumor such as melanoma, head and neck, liver or kidney cancer.

This clone has just one count. The sample has other DNA sequences that encode this CDR3 too. The chain is built from TRBV27 and TRBJ2-1; TRBD1 matches 7 bases. After removal of 6 bases from V and 3 bases from J, the junction contained 8 bases not matched to a gene. The CDR3 runs 15 residues. Germline V gene sequence: CDR1 MNHEY, CDR2 SMNVEV (reference sequence). In nucleotides, the CDR3 is TGTGCCAGCAGCGTAGCAGGGGGTGACTACAATGAGCAGTTCTTC. Translation gives CASSVAGGDYNEQFF.

This clone was detected only once. The V gene is TRBV5-8, the J gene TRBJ1-5; weak D call: TRBD1 (5 bases). V was clipped by 2 bases and J by 0 bases, with 9 bases between them. This CDR3 has 15 residues. The germline gives CDR1 SGHTS, CDR2 YDEGEE. Written as DNA, the CDR3 is TGTGCCAGCAGCTTTTATCAGGGTAGCAATCAGCCCCAGCATTTT. Protein product: CASSFYQGSNQPQHF.

J is TRBJ2-1 and V is TRBV4-2; D unclear. Germline values: CDR1 LGHNA, CDR2 YNFKEQ. CDR3 size: 15 residues. Trimming pared 0 bases from V and 3 bases from J, leaving 9 bases between. CDR3 sequence reads: CASSQDLPGYNEQFF. CDR3 in DNA: TGTGCCAGCAGCCAAGACCTCCCCGGCTACAATGAGCAGTTCTTC.

The chain couples TRBV19 to TRBJ2-4; the D gene is possibly TRBD2 (6 bases). Per germline, CDR1 LNHDA and CDR2 SQIVND (reference sequence). Trimming took 3 bases from V and 9 from J, leaving 12 bases between them. The CDR3 extends over 13 amino acids. The CDR3 DNA reads TGTGCCAGTAGTATGGGGGGAGGAAGCATTCAGTACTTC. Translating gives CASSMGGGSIQYF.

The V call is TRBV7-9, the J call TRBJ2-3, with 13 bases aligning to TRBD2. The CDR3 contains 16 residues. J gave up 1 base and V 4 bases, and 2 bases lay outside the gene matches. CDR1 is SEHNR, CDR2 FQNEAQ, per germline (reference sequence). CDR3 region: CASSSGTSGGTDTQYF. The CDR3 nucleotides read TGTGCCAGCAGCTCTGGGACTAGCGGGGGCACAGATACGCAGTATTTT.

The rearrangement joins TRBV6-1 to TRBJ2-7, with 10 positions matching TRBD2. The CDR3 has 17 residues. The V segment lost 3 bases and the J segment 2 bases; nucleotides outside the gene matches: 10. Per germline, CDR1 MNHNS and CDR2 SASEGT. CDR3 nucleotides: TGTGCCAGCAGTGACCTAGCGGGGGTTACCCTCACCTACGAGCAGTACTTC. This gives the protein CASSDLAGVTLTYEQYF.

The chain uses TRBV5-4 and TRBJ2-5, with D unresolved. V was clipped by 2 bases and J by 4 bases, with 3 bases between them. Germline values: CDR1 SGHNT, CDR2 YYREEE (reference sequence). The CDR3 runs to 11 residues. CDR3 protein: CASSFRETQYF. The CDR3 region has the DNA TGTGCCAGCAGCTTCAGAGAGACCCAGTACTTC.

In its sample, this clone is medium-sized. The chain recombines TRBV6-6 with TRBJ1-1, with TRBD1 as a possible D gene (5 bases). Germline lookup yields CDR1 MNHNY and CDR2 SVGAGI (reference sequence). The CDR3 runs to 12 residues. The ends were cut back, 5 bases at V and 3 bases at J, with 7 bases in the middle. The CDR3 spells CASSPGYTEAFF. The CDR3 DNA reads as TGTGCCAGCAGTCCAGGGTACACTGAAGCTTTCTTT.

In this sample, this clone turned up once. This CDR3 reads CASSYADRGTGELFF. DNA for the CDR3: TGCGCCAGCAGTTACGCGGACAGGGGCACCGGGGAGCTGTTTTTT. V usage is TRBV4-1 and J usage is TRBJ2-2; 9 bases fit TRBD1. Germline V CDR1 and CDR2: MGHRA, YSYEKL. The V segment lost 6 bases and the J segment 4 bases; nucleotides outside the gene matches: 6. The CDR3 sequence is 15 residues long.

The rearrangement uses TRBV7-2 and TRBJ1-2; no clear D. V was shortened by 6 bases and J by 4 bases, with 6 bases between the two germline ends. Germline V gene data show CDR1 as SGHTA and CDR2 as FQGNSA. The length of the CDR3 is 11 residues. The CDR3: CASRDAYGYTF. Here the CDR3 DNA reads TGTGCCAGCAGGGACGCCTATGGCTACACCTTC.

The gene calls are TRBV28 and TRBJ2-3; D is ambiguous. The CDR3 spans 14 residues. V was clipped by 2 bases and J by 5 bases, with 11 bases between them. Germline loops: CDR1 MDHEN, CDR2 SYDVKM. DNA of the CDR3: TGTGCCAGCAGTTTAAGTGCAGGAATAGATACGCAGTATTTT. Translating gives CASSLSAGIDTQYF.

A single count supports this clone. This chain connects TRBV6-5 to TRBJ2-2; possibly TRBD1 for D (5 bases). Trimming removed 4 bases at V and 0 bases at J, with 9 bases between. Germline V gene sequence: CDR1 MNHEY, CDR2 SVGAGI. The CDR3 extends over 15 amino acids. CDR3 protein: CASSSRQTNTGELFF. Written as DNA, the CDR3 is TGTGCCAGCAGTTCACGACAGACGAACACCGGGGAGCTGTTTTTT.

The chain uses TRBV7-2 and TRBJ1-5; D perhaps matches TRBD1 (6 bases). Germline assignment: CDR1 SGHTA and CDR2 FQGNSA. Trimming cost V 5 bases and J 2 bases, with 13 bases left between them. This CDR3 has 15 amino acids. CDR3 residues: CASSPQGNRNQPQHF. The DNA of the CDR3 is TGTGCCAGCAGCCCTCAGGGGAACCGCAATCAGCCCCAGCATTTT. The full variable domain, rest sourced from reference TRBV7-2 and TRBJ1-5, is GAGVSQSPSNKVTEKGKDVELRCDPISGHTALYWYRQSLGQGLEFLIYFQGNSAPDKSGLPSDRFSAERTGGSVSTLTIQRTQQEDSAVYLCASSPQGNRNQPQHFGDGTRLSIL.

The CDR3 spells CASSLATKPGSPLHF. The CDR3 bases are TGCGCCAGCAGCCTAGCTACCAAGCCGGGTTCACCCCTCCACTTT. This chain joins TRBV4-3 and TRBJ1-6, with D unresolved. The germline V and J ends were trimmed by 4 bases and 9 bases, with 16 bases remaining between them. In germline, CDR1 is LGHNA, CDR2 YSLEER. The CDR3 has 15 amino acids.

This clone has a single count. V is TRBV9 and J is TRBJ2-1; D call uncertain. Germline V gene sequence: CDR1 SGDLS, CDR2 YYNGEE. Deletions cut 8 bases from V and 2 bases from J, with 11 bases between. The CDR3 sequence is 13 residues long. CDR3 sequence: CASPPLTYNEQFF. The CDR3 bases are TGTGCCAGTCCCCCTTTGACCTACAATGAGCAGTTCTTC.